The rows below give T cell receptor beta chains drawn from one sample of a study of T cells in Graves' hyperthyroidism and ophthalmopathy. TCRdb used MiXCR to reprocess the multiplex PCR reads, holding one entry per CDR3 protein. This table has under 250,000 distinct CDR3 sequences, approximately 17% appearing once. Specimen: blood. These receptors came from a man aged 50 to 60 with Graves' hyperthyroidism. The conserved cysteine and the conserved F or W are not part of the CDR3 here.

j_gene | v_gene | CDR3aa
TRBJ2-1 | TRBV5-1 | ASSYRGLTAYNEQF
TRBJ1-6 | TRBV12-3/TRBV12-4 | ASSRDTGFNTLH
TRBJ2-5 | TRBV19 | ASSMVGQETQY
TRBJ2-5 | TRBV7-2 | ASSHISRRAGEETQY
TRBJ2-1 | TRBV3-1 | ASSQKGDGEQF
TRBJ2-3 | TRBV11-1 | ASSSMGGGTQY
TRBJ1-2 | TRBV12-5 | ASGFRSGGSAFGYNYGYT
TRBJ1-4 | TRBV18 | ASSPPAGEAEKLF
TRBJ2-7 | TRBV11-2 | ASARILKVYEQY
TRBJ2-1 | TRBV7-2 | ASSPWTIKDEQF
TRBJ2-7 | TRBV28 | ASSPLPGQGSYEQY
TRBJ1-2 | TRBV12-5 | ASGFSNRGLDGYT
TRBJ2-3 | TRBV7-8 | ASSLELRDTQY
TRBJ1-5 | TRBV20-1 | SAFLGGVQPQH
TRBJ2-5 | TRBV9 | ASSVGGGLLETQY
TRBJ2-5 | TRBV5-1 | ASSLEDFQETQY
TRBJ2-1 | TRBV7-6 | ASSSRLRGSRNEQF
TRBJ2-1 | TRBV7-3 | ASSATSGETDEQF
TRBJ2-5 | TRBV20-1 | SARVRQGGQETQY
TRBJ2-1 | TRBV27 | ACSTSGHNEQF
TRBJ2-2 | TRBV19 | ASTIQDGELF
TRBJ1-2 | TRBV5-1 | ASSIGTVDGYT
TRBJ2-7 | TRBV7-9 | ASSPVYEQY
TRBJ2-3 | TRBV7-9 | ASSLVLAPDTQY
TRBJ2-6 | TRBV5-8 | ASTITKGAHGANVLT
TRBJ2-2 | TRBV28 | ASSPTGTSEAGELF
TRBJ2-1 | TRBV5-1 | ASSPTGTIHNEQF
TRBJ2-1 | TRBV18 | ASSPGQAFYNEQF
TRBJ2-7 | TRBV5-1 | ASSFGEVITYEQY
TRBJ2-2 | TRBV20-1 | SAPPAGGSGELF
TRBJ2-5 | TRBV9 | ASSVDPGSETQY
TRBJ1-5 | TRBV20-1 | SAREPGLRGPQH
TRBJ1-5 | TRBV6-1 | ASLRGGEGNQPQH
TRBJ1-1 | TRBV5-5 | ASSPWTGRNTEAF
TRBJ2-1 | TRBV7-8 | ASTPGSGGGKF
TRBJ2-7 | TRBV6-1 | ASRLQGRPYEQY
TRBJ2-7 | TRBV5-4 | ASSLREAPYEQY
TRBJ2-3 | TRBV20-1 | SARRLGGAQY
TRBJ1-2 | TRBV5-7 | ASSLWDTGYGYT
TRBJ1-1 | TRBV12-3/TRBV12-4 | ASSHYRRDTEAF
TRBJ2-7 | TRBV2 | ASIQGPYEQY
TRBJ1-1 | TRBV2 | ASSSGTGGGKNTEAF
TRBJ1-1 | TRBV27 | ASRRGIEAF
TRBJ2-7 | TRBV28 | ASSSGLAGISYEQY
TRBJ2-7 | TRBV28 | ASSPPRDREIEQY
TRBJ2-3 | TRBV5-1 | ASSSGAGRTDTQY
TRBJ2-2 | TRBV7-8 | ASSLNPTRGRTGELF
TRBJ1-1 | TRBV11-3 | ASSETGVGSTEAF
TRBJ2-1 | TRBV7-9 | ASSLVGTGNDEQF
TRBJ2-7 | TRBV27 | ASSLRRADEQY